These 21 T cell receptor beta chains were sequenced from one sample in a study of CD4 T cells in relation to SARS-CoV-2 and coronaviruses. No antigen has been identified for these receptors. Unexposed donor CD4+ T cells date from about 2011-2018, before the COVID-19 pandemic. After 10 to 11 days of culture, CD4+ T cells were isolated. The protocol was immunoSEQ multiplex PCR, while the TCRdb copy is restricted to in-frame clones and leaves out a portion. Of some 29,000 clones listed, roughly 78% are singletons. The specimen was CD4+ T cells from PBMCs, cultured in vitro. These receptors were collected from a human donor in good health.

The chain joins TRBV29-1 to TRBJ1-5; D not certain. Trimming shortened V by 1 base and J by 6 bases, and 10 bases separated the two germline ends. This CDR3 contains 13 residues. Germline CDR1 and CDR2: SQVTM and ANQGSEA. CDR3 region: CSVEAQVGQPQHF. The CDR3 DNA follows: TGCAGCGTTGAAGCGCAGGTGGGTCAGCCCCAGCATTTT. The variable domain in full, with the rest retrieved from reference TRBV29-1 and TRBJ1-5, is SAVISQKPSRDICQRGTSLTIQCQVDSQVTMMFWYRQQPGQSLTLIATANQGSEATYESGFVIDKFPISRPNLTFSTLTVSNMSPEDSSIYLCSVEAQVGQPQHFGDGTRLSIL.

The chain employs TRBV5-1 and TRBJ2-5; TRBD1 is a possible D gene (5 bases). The V gene's germline CDR1 is SGHRS and CDR2 YFSETQ. V lost 2 bases and J lost 5, with 13 bases in between. The CDR3 has 14 residues. CDR3 protein: CASSLPQGGETQYF. The CDR3 region has the DNA TGCGCCAGCAGCTTACCGCAGGGTGGGGAGACCCAGTACTTC. Looking up the rest from reference TRBV5-1 and TRBJ2-5 gives the full variable domain: KAGVTQTPRYLIKTRGQQVTLSCSPISGHRSVSWYQQTPGQGLQFLFEYFSETQRNKGNFPGRFSGRQFSNSRSEMNVSTLELGDSALYLCASSLPQGGETQYFGPGTRLLVL.

V is TRBV5-4 and J is TRBJ1-2; D is unresolved. The CDR3 is 14 residues long. Deletions cut 4 bases from V and 8 bases from J, with 18 bases between. Germline V lookup: CDR1 SGHNT, CDR2 YYREEE (reference sequence). CDR3 nucleotides: TGTGCCAGCAGCATCAAGGTCGTAACGGGGGGCTACACCTTC. Translating gives CASSIKVVTGGYTF.

This chain connects TRBV29-1 to TRBJ1-2; 8 bases match TRBD1. The CDR3 extends over 12 amino acids. The V gene's germline CDR1 is SQVTM and CDR2 ANQGSEA. The junction had 3 bases not matched to a gene; V was cut back by 7 bases and J by 2 bases. Here the CDR3 DNA reads TGCAGCGCCGGACAGGGCAACTATGGCTACACCTTC. Translation gives CSAGQGNYGYTF.

This chain uses TRBV2 with TRBJ2-1, with D perhaps given as TRBD1 or TRBD2 (5 bases each). The CDR3 sequence is 16 residues long. CDR1 is SNHLY and CDR2 is FYNNEI in the germline V gene. V was cut by 3 bases and J by 5 bases, with 17 bases left in between. CDR3 protein: CASSEGQNRLNNEQFF. As DNA, the CDR3 is TGTGCCAGCAGTGAGGGGCAGAACAGACTAAACAATGAGCAGTTCTTC.

This chain uses TRBV28 with TRBJ2-7; TRBD1 matches at 7 bases. V trimming: 6 bases; J trimming: 2 bases; junction bases outside the gene matches: 10. There are 15 residues in the CDR3. Germline V gives CDR1 MDHEN, CDR2 SYDVKM. The CDR3 loop reads CASSYLDRPTYEQYF. DNA for the CDR3: TGTGCCAGCAGCTATCTGGACAGGCCCACCTACGAGCAGTACTTC.

This clone came up a few times. The V and J genes are TRBV6-5 and TRBJ2-4; no firm D call. From germline, CDR1 is MNHEY and CDR2 SVGAGI. The V end was cut by 6 bases, the J end by 8 bases, with 14 bases between. This CDR3 has 13 amino acids. CDR3 nucleotides: TGTGCCAGCAGCCGTAGTGTAGTGGACATTCAGTACTTC. As protein: CASSRSVVDIQYF.

The chain carries TRBV5-1 and TRBJ1-2, with 8 bases identical to TRBD1. After removal of 0 bases from V and 7 bases from J, the junction contained 2 bases not matched to a gene. Germline V CDR1 and CDR2: SGHRS, YFSETQ. The CDR3 totals 13 residues. CDR3: CASSLGDRGGYTF. CDR3 sequence (DNA): TGCGCCAGCAGCTTGGGTGACAGGGGTGGCTACACCTTC.

This chain connects TRBV6-5 to TRBJ1-1, with TRBD1 as a possible D gene (6 bases). Germline V lookup: CDR1 MNHEY, CDR2 SVGAGI. This CDR3 has 13 amino acids. The V and J ends lost 7 bases and 5 bases respectively, with 14 bases between them. The CDR3 is CASTLLQGTEAFF. As DNA, the CDR3 is TGTGCCAGCACTTTATTACAGGGTACTGAAGCTTTCTTT.

The chain combines TRBV4-3 with TRBJ1-3; 7 bases are shared with TRBD1. J was trimmed by 0 bases and V by 4 bases; bases with no gene match: 6. From germline, CDR1 is LGHNA and CDR2 YSLEER. This CDR3 comprises 16 residues. This CDR3 reads CASSPGDRNSGNTIYF. In DNA form, the CDR3 reads TGCGCCAGCAGCCCTGGGGACAGAAACTCTGGAAACACCATATATTTT.

V is TRBV30 and J is TRBJ1-4; no firm D call. The germline CDR1 and CDR2 sequences are GTSNPN and SVGIG (reference sequence). V lost 5 bases, J lost 3 bases, and 10 bases lay in between. The CDR3 extends over 13 amino acids. The CDR3 DNA reads as TGTGCCTGGTCAAGCTTTTCTAATGAAAAACTGTTTTTT. It yields the protein CAWSSFSNEKLFF.

The chain links TRBV2 to TRBJ1-2; D ambiguous. The V gene's germline CDR1 is SNHLY and CDR2 FYNNEI. CDR3 length: 11 residues. V lost 5 bases and J lost 8, with 9 bases in between. The CDR3 here is CASSPARGYTF. CDR3 in DNA: TGTGCCAGCAGTCCCGCCAGGGGCTACACCTTC.

This chain connects TRBV9 to TRBJ2-3; TRBD2 aligns across 9 bases. J lost 4 bases, V lost 3 bases, and 9 bases had no gene match. CDR3 length equals 16 residues. Germline V CDR1 and CDR2: SGDLS, YYNGEE. The CDR3 is CASSARPAGGPDTQYF. CDR3 DNA: TGTGCCAGCAGCGCTAGGCCAGCGGGGGGTCCAGATACGCAGTATTTT.

The rearrangement uses TRBV7-2 and TRBJ2-5; 7 positions match TRBD2. V shed 5 bases, J shed 5 bases, and the junction held 8 bases outside the gene matches. Germline CDR1 and CDR2: SGHTA and FQGNSA. CDR3 size: 14 residues. The CDR3 reads CASSRGEGQETQYF. Here the CDR3 DNA reads TGTGCCAGCAGCCGGGGGGAGGGGCAGGAGACCCAGTACTTC.

CDR3 in DNA: TGTGCCAGCAGTTGGAATCCGGGTCCCGGGGGCTACGAGCAGTACTTC. Translating gives CASSWNPGPGGYEQYF. This chain connects TRBV6-2 or TRBV6-3 to TRBJ2-7; weak D call: TRBD2 (6 bases). The ends were cut back, 4 bases at V and 3 bases at J, with 19 bases in the middle. In germline, CDR1 is MNHEY, CDR2 SVGEGT. CDR3 length equals 16 residues.

The V call is TRBV27, the J call TRBJ2-7; the match to TRBD1 covers 11 bases. The CDR3 has 16 residues. Germline CDR1 reads MNHEY; CDR2 reads SMNVEV (reference sequence). The J segment lost 4 bases and the V segment lost 0 bases, leaving 5 bases of the junction unmatched. The CDR3 region is CASSLSRTGGRYEQYF. In nucleotides, the CDR3 is TGTGCCAGCAGTTTATCCCGGACAGGGGGCAGATACGAGCAGTACTTC.

This clone is categorized as large (0.1 to 1%). The CDR3 bases are TGCGCCAGCAGCCAAGCTAGTGATGGCTCCTACGAGCAGTACTTC. This encodes CASSQASDGSYEQYF. The rearrangement uses TRBV4-3 and TRBJ2-7; D uncertain. The V and J ends lost 1 base and 0 bases respectively, with 10 bases between them. The CDR3 sequence is 15 residues long. The germline V gene encodes CDR1 LGHNA and CDR2 YSLEER.

The V call is TRBV3-1 (or the pseudogene TRBV3-2), the J call TRBJ2-3; maybe TRBD2 (6 bases). Trimming shortened V by 3 bases and J by 3 bases, and 16 bases separated the two germline ends. The CDR3 loop spans 16 amino acids. Germline V gene data show CDR1 as LGHDT and CDR2 as YNNKEL (reference sequence). CDR3 region: CASSHLGGSFTDTQYF. The CDR3 coding sequence is TGTGCCAGCAGCCACCTCGGAGGGTCTTTTACAGATACGCAGTATTTT.

The chain links TRBV5-1 to TRBJ2-1, with D uncertain. The V gene lost 4 bases and the J gene lost 3 bases, with 11 bases spanning the gap. The CDR3 is made up of 14 amino acids. The V gene's germline CDR1 is SGHRS and CDR2 YFSETQ. Here the CDR3 DNA reads TGCGCCAGCAGCCCTACTACAATCTACAATGAGCAGTTCTTC. As protein: CASSPTTIYNEQFF.

Here the CDR3 reads CASRRRGVTGELFF. DNA of the CDR3: TGTGCCAGTAGAAGACGGGGGGTCACCGGGGAGCTGTTTTTT. This sequence joins TRBV19 and TRBJ2-2; TRBD2 agrees at 7 bases. The ends lost 6 bases at V and 4 bases at J; junction bases unmatched: 5. Per the germline V gene, CDR1 is LNHDA and CDR2 is SQIVND (reference sequence). CDR3 length: 14 residues. The full variable domain, with the rest looked up from reference TRBV19 and TRBJ2-2, is DGGITQSPKYLFRKEGQNVTLSCEQNLNHDAMYWYRQDPGQGLRLIYYSQIVNDFQKGDIAEGYSVSREKKESFPLTVTSAQKNPTAFYLCASRRRGVTGELFFGEGSRLTVL.

The rearrangement links TRBV19 to TRBJ1-5; TRBD1 matches at 9 bases. The CDR3 runs to 15 residues. Looked up from germline, CDR1 is LNHDA and CDR2 is SQIVND (reference sequence). The trim removed 3 bases at V and 7 bases at J, leaving 7 bases unmatched. This CDR3 is CASSIGQGIGQPQHF. CDR3 sequence (DNA): TGTGCCAGTAGTATCGGACAGGGGATTGGACAGCCCCAGCATTTT.